A selection of T cell receptor beta chains follows, all from one sample in a study of blood T cell repertoires in COVID-19. Using immunoSEQ multiplex PCR, the repertoire was profiled, and TCRdb retains in-frame clones only, with some absent. The data contain some 6,900 clones, around 85% of them seen just once; the ten biggest clones take up around 16%. The sample comprised peripheral blood. The origin of the receptors is a human donor in a cohort sampled during active COVID-19. Both conserved end residues are part of each CDR3. A D gene is named only where the DNA matches it firmly. Expanded clones are given a class, and other clones once, few, many or no size at all.

d_call	clone_size	v_call	j_call	cdr3_aa	cdr3_nt
.	few	TRBV6-5	TRBJ2-3	CASSQGPLVDTQYF	TGTGCCAGCAGTCAGGGCCCCTTGGTAGATACGCAGTATTTT
.	.	TRBV10-1	TRBJ1-1	CASSDSVTPTEAFF	TGCGCCAGCAGTGATTCCGTGACACCTACCGAAGCTTTCTTT
.	.	TRBV6-5	TRBJ2-7	CASSRTGRTYEQYF	TGTGCCAGCAGCCGGACGGGGAGGACCTACGAGCAGTACTTC
.	.	TRBV6-1	TRBJ2-3	CASSELAGSTDTQYF	TGTGCCAGCAGTGAATTGGCAGGGAGCACAGATACGCAGTATTTT
.	once	TRBV20-1	TRBJ2-3	CSASSGGGSTDTQYF	TGCAGTGCTAGTAGCGGCGGGGGCAGCACAGATACGCAGTATTTT
.	.	TRBV29-1	TRBJ1-5	CSVQQGRNQPQHF	TGCAGCGTACAACAGGGTCGGAATCAGCCCCAGCATTTT
.	.	TRBV2	TRBJ2-1	CAGLLGAKQFF	TGTGCCGGGTTATTAGGGGCCAAGCAGTTCTTC
TRBD2	.	TRBV3-1/TRBV3-2	TRBJ2-1	CASSQDGRGGNEQFF	TGTGCCAGCAGCCAAGATGGACGGGGGGGGAATGAGCAGTTCTTC
.	.	TRBV7-9	TRBJ1-2	CASSFLAGEHGYTF	TGTGCCAGCAGCTTTCTTGCGGGGGAGCATGGCTACACCTTC
TRBD2	.	TRBV18	TRBJ2-3	CASSPRSTSGRSADTQYF	TGTGCCAGCTCACCACGATCGACTAGCGGGAGAAGTGCAGATACGCAGTATTTT
TRBD1	.	TRBV19	TRBJ2-7	CASSITGEVRYEQYF	TGTGCCAGTAGTATTACAGGGGAAGTTCGCTACGAGCAGTACTTC
.	.	TRBV3-1/TRBV3-2	TRBJ2-1	CASSLALTFSYNEQFF	TGTGCCAGCAGCCTAGCATTAACCTTCTCCTACAATGAGCAGTTCTTC
TRBD2	.	TRBV5-4	TRBJ2-1	CASRGEGSGGSSYNEQFF	TGTGCCAGCAGAGGGGAAGGAAGCGGGGGGTCCTCCTACAATGAGCAGTTCTTC
TRBD1	.	TRBV11-2	TRBJ2-2	CASSGTGYTGELFF	TGTGCCAGCAGCGGGACAGGGTACACCGGGGAGCTGTTTTTT
.	.	TRBV19	TRBJ1-4	CASSSDGQLEKLFF	TGTGCCAGTAGTTCGGACGGACAACTTGAAAAACTGTTTTTT
.	once	TRBV7-9	TRBJ2-2	CASSFEANTGELFF	TGTGCCAGCAGCTTTGAGGCGAACACCGGGGAGCTGTTTTTT
TRBD2	.	TRBV7-6	TRBJ2-3	CASSHHSAGVITDTQYF	TGTGCCAGCAGCCATCACTCGGCGGGAGTTATCACAGATACGCAGTATTTT
TRBD2	.	TRBV7-3	TRBJ2-2	CASSLRTSGAAGELFF	TGTGCCAGCAGCTTACGGACTAGCGGGGCGGCCGGGGAGCTGTTTTTT
TRBD1	.	TRBV5-1	TRBJ1-4	CASSPDRATNEKLFF	TGCGCCAGCAGTCCCGACAGGGCAACTAATGAAAAACTGTTTTTT
.	.	TRBV2	TRBJ1-1	CASSVSWGREATEAFF	TGTGCCAGCAGTGTGAGTTGGGGCAGGGAGGCAACTGAAGCTTTCTTT
TRBD2	.	TRBV6-6	TRBJ2-5	CASSFGLARGGETQYF	TGTGCCAGCAGTTTCGGACTAGCGAGAGGTGGGGAGACCCAGTACTTC
TRBD1	.	TRBV19	TRBJ1-5	CASLQSGQGTQPQHF	TGTGCCAGTCTCCAGAGCGGACAGGGAACTCAGCCCCAGCATTTT
TRBD1	.	TRBV6-1	TRBJ2-7	CASSEALGRTGGYEQYF	TGTGCCAGCAGTGAAGCGTTGGGCCGGACAGGGGGCTACGAGCAGTACTTC
.	.	TRBV4-2	TRBJ2-1	CASSQDRVNEQFF	TGTGCCAGCAGCCAAGACAGGGTCAATGAGCAGTTCTTC
TRBD1	.	TRBV10-2	TRBJ1-4	CASRDRENEKLFF	TGCGCCAGCAGGGACAGGGAGAATGAAAAACTGTTTTTT
.	.	TRBV19	TRBJ2-7	CASSISWGRLYEQYF	TGTGCCAGTAGTATCTCGTGGGGCAGGCTATACGAGCAGTACTTC
.	once	TRBV3-1/TRBV3-2	TRBJ2-7	CASSQDKARGTDSYEQYF	TGTGCCAGCAGCCAAGATAAGGCTCGCGGGACAGATTCCTACGAGCAGTACTTC
.	.	TRBV6-5	TRBJ1-4	CATLGRGLGNEKLFF	TGTGCCACCCTCGGGAGGGGCTTGGGGAATGAAAAACTGTTTTTT
TRBD2	.	TRBV5-6	TRBJ2-1	CASSSRGGAYNEQFF	TGTGCCAGCAGCTCCCGGGGGGGAGCCTACAATGAGCAGTTCTTC
.	.	TRBV2	TRBJ1-1	CASSEVRSTEAFF	TGTGCCAGCAGTGAAGTACGGTCAACTGAAGCTTTCTTT
TRBD1	.	TRBV28	TRBJ2-1	CASSAIGQGSNEQFF	TGTGCCAGCAGTGCTATAGGACAGGGATCGAATGAGCAGTTCTTC
.	.	TRBV7-9	TRBJ1-5	CASSSNNQPQHF	TGTGCCAGCAGCTCCAATAATCAGCCCCAGCATTTT
.	.	TRBV7-8	TRBJ1-3	CASSLEYSFSGNTIYF	TGTGCCAGCAGCTTAGAATATTCGTTCTCTGGAAACACCATATATTTT
TRBD1	.	TRBV3-1/TRBV3-2	TRBJ1-2	CASSPRDRLKYSYGYTF	TGTGCCAGCAGCCCCCGGGACAGGCTGAAATATTCCTATGGCTACACCTTC
TRBD1	.	TRBV30	TRBJ1-1	CAWRDRGLTEAFF	TGTGCCTGGAGAGACAGGGGGCTCACTGAAGCTTTCTTT
.	.	TRBV6-2/TRBV6-3	TRBJ1-1	CASSYEEWNTEAFF	TGTGCCAGCAGTTACGAGGAGTGGAACACTGAAGCTTTCTTT
TRBD1	.	TRBV6-5	TRBJ2-5	CASSQVQGFQETQYF	TGTGCCAGCAGCCAAGTACAGGGGTTCCAAGAGACCCAGTACTTC
.	.	TRBV7-8	TRBJ2-3	CASSLATSHGTDTQYF	TGTGCCAGCAGCTTAGCGACTAGTCACGGCACAGATACGCAGTATTTT
.	.	TRBV9	TRBJ1-5	CASSVGQGPDQPQHF	TGTGCCAGCAGCGTAGGGCAGGGGCCTGATCAGCCCCAGCATTTT
.	few	TRBV5-4	TRBJ1-5	CASSLPEPGHPKESNQPQHF	TGTGCCAGCAGCTTGCCGGAGCCGGGACATCCAAAGGAGAGCAATCAGCCCCAGCATTTT
.	medium-sized	TRBV27	TRBJ1-6	CASSFGDNSPLHF	TGTGCCAGCAGTTTCGGGGATAATTCACCCCTCCACTTT
TRBD2	.	TRBV5-1	TRBJ2-5	CASSPSGIQETQYF	TGCGCCAGCAGCCCTAGCGGGATTCAAGAGACCCAGTACTTC
TRBD1	.	TRBV10-1	TRBJ2-5	CASRRTGEKETQYF	TGCGCCAGCAGACGAACAGGGGAGAAAGAGACCCAGTACTTC
.	.	TRBV5-5	TRBJ1-5	CASSLALRGEGQPQHF	TGTGCCAGCAGCTTGGCCCTCAGGGGAGAAGGCCAGCCCCAGCATTTT
TRBD1	.	TRBV6-2/TRBV6-3	TRBJ2-3	CASSPPGQGPDTQYF	TGTGCCAGCAGTCCCCCGGGACAGGGGCCAGATACGCAGTATTTT
.	.	TRBV6-2/TRBV6-3	TRBJ2-3	CASSNSSWAGAFTDTQYF	TGTGCCAGCAGCAACTCCTCCTGGGCGGGGGCCTTCACAGATACGCAGTATTTT
.	.	TRBV30	TRBJ1-2	CAWSEIPARGYTF	TGTGCCTGGAGTGAAATCCCGGCGCGGGGCTACACCTTC